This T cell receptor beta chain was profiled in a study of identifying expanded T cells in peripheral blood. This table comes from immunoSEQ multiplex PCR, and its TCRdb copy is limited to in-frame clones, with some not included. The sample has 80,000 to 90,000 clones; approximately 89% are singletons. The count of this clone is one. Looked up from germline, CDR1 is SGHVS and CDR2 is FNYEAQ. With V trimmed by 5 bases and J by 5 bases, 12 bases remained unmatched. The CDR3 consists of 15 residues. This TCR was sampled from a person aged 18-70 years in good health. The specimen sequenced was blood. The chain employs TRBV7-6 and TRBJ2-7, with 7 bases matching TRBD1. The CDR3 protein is CASSNDRVPWNEQYF. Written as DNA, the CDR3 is TGTGCCAGCAGCAACGACAGGGTCCCTTGGAACGAGCAGTACTTC. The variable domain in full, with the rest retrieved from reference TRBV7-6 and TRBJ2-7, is GAGVSQSPRYKVTKRGQDVALRCDPISGHVSLYWYRQALGQGPEFLTYFNYEAQQDKSGLPNDRFSAERPEGSISTLTIQRTEQRDSAMYRCASSNDRVPWNEQYFGPGTRLTVT.